These 19 T cell receptor beta chains originate from one sample sequenced in a study of breast tumors, draining lymph nodes, adjacent tissues. Samples came from axillary lymph nodes draining the breast cancer. MiXCR, run by TCRdb on the multiplex PCR reads, gives a single entry per CDR3 protein. There are over 130,000 distinct CDR3 sequences in the sample; roughly 33% occur only once, and 2.3% lies in the top ten. Sequencing used axillary lymph node tissue. All receptors derive from a female donor with breast cancer. Some clones in this sample may be carry-over from other donors' samples.

This clonotype was counted many times. V gene TRBV20-1 combines with J gene TRBJ2-3; D gene uncertain. The CDR3 contains 15 residues. V gave up 5 bases and J gave up 0 bases, with 15 bases separating them. Looked up from germline, CDR1 is DFQATT and CDR2 is SNEGSKA (reference sequence). The CDR3 DNA reads TGCAGTGCTGACTCCCGGACGCTTAGCACAGATACGCAGTATTTT. This codes for CSADSRTLSTDTQYF.

This clonotype was recorded many times. The rearrangement uses TRBV7-2 and TRBJ2-5, with 11 positions matching TRBD2. The CDR3 extends over 13 amino acids. From germline, CDR1 is SGHTA and CDR2 FQGNSA. After removal of 5 bases from V and 6 bases from J, the junction contained 2 bases not matched to a gene. The CDR3 sequence: CASSPSGGQTQYF. The CDR3 DNA sequence: TGTGCCAGCAGCCCTAGCGGGGGGCAGACCCAGTACTTC.

This clonotype was counted a few times. The V and J genes are TRBV5-5 and TRBJ2-1; perhaps TRBD1 as D (5 bases). Trimming left V 0 bases short and J 3 bases short, with 10 bases between. Germline CDR1 and CDR2: SGHKS and YYEKEE (reference sequence). The CDR3 runs 15 residues. CDR3 DNA: TGTGCCAGCAGCTTGGGACAGACGAGCTACAATGAGCAGTTCTTC. Its protein is CASSLGQTSYNEQFF.

This chain joins TRBV7-2 and TRBJ1-6; 9 nucleotides match TRBD1. The CDR3 is 15 residues long. Germline loops: CDR1 SGHTA, CDR2 FQGNSA. Losses at the gene ends were 3 bases for V and 8 bases for J; bases not matched to a gene: 5. For the CDR3, the DNA is TGTGCCAGCAGCTTGAGGGGACAGGGCGATTCACCCCTCCACTTT. This sequence encodes CASSLRGQGDSPLHF.

The chain uses TRBV28 and TRBJ1-2; the D is unclear. Trimming left V 1 base short and J 6 bases short, with 9 bases between. Germline lookup yields CDR1 MDHEN and CDR2 SYDVKM. The CDR3 spans 13 residues. CDR3 residues: CASSLLASDGYTF. CDR3 in DNA: TGTGCCAGCAGTTTATTAGCGAGCGATGGCTACACCTTC.

This clonotype came up many times. The rearrangement joins TRBV29-1 to TRBJ2-3; no firm D call. V dropped 4 bases and J dropped 1 base, with 12 bases sitting between them. CDR1 is SQVTM and CDR2 is ANQGSEA in the germline V gene. This CDR3 is 14 amino acids long. Here the CDR3 reads CSVGWGTRTDTQYF. Here the CDR3 DNA reads TGCAGCGTTGGGTGGGGAACCCGCACAGATACGCAGTATTTT.

Remarks on this clonotype: This may be a read error: a much more frequent sequence differs by one nucleotide. The gene calls are TRBV10-3 and TRBJ1-2; 9 positions agree with TRBD1. There are 14 residues in the CDR3. CDR1 is ENHRY, CDR2 SYGVKD, per germline. The CDR3 sequence is CAIRDLQGAEGCTF. In DNA form, the CDR3 reads TGTGCCATCAGGGACTTACAGGGGGCGGAGGGCTGCACCTTC.

This clonotype was observed many times. The CDR3 reads CASSLAGLYEQYV. CDR3 nucleotides: TGTGCCAGCAGTCTCGCGGGGCTTTACGAGCAGTACGTC. V and J are TRBV6-5 and TRBJ2-7; weak D call: TRBD2 (6 bases). The germline V gene has CDR1 MNHEY and CDR2 SVGAGI. V dropped 5 bases and J dropped 4 bases, with 12 bases sitting between them. The CDR3 is made up of 13 amino acids.

The table lists this clonotype with many counts. This CDR3 reads CASSYSGLTNYGYTF. CDR3 in DNA: TGTGCCAGCAGTTACTCGGGGTTAACTAACTATGGCTACACCTTC. The chain is built from TRBV6-5 and TRBJ1-2; D gene uncertain. V was clipped by 0 bases and J by 0 bases, with 8 bases between them. Germline V gene data show CDR1 as MNHEY and CDR2 as SVGAGI. The CDR3 contains 15 residues.

This clonotype has ten or more counts. The rearrangement joins TRBV18 to TRBJ1-4; no firm D call. Between the trimmed V and J ends, which lost 3 bases and 0 bases, there was a span of 8 bases. Germline CDR1 and CDR2: KGHSH and LQKENI. This CDR3 has 15 residues. CDR3 in DNA: TGTGCCAGCTCACCTGGTGGGGCAACTAATGAAAAACTGTTTTTT. This translates into CASSPGGATNEKLFF.

This clonotype was counted at least ten times. This chain links TRBV5-1 with TRBJ2-1; 8 nucleotides align to TRBD1. Germline V gene sequence: CDR1 SGHRS, CDR2 YFSETQ. This CDR3 has 17 residues. V lost 0 bases to trimming and J lost 3 bases; unmatched junction nucleotides: 8. CDR3 loop: CASSLAGQGAGYNEQFF. In nucleotides, the CDR3 is TGCGCCAGCAGCTTGGCAGGGCAGGGGGCGGGCTACAATGAGCAGTTCTTC.

Many counts were recorded for this clonotype. The gene calls are TRBV7-2 and TRBJ1-5; D uncertain. Trimming removed 5 bases from V and 0 bases from J, with 17 bases in between. The CDR3 consists of 17 residues. Per the germline V gene, CDR1 is SGHTA and CDR2 is FQGNSA. This CDR3 is CASSQKGGPHSNQPQHF. The CDR3 nucleotides are TGTGCCAGCAGCCAGAAGGGAGGGCCTCATAGCAATCAGCCCCAGCATTTT.

About this clonotype itself: Just one base apart from a much larger clone, this may be a read error. The gene calls are TRBV30 and TRBJ1-4; D is unclear. The ends were cut back, 1 base at V and 14 bases at J, with 17 bases in the middle. Germline V gene lookup returns CDR1 GTSNPN and CDR2 SVGIG (reference sequence). CDR3 length: 13 amino acids. DNA for the CDR3: TGTGCCTGGAGTGGTAGAGGGATTCTCAGGCTGTTTTTT. Protein product: CAWSGRGILRLFF.

This clonotype was seen at least ten times. This chain connects TRBV4-1 to TRBJ1-1; D is uncertain. V was cut by 0 bases and J by 0 bases, with 5 bases left in between. The CDR3 length is 14 residues. CDR1 and CDR2 from the germline V gene are MGHRA and YSYEKL. The CDR3 sequence: CASSQELMNTEAFF. CDR3 coding DNA: TGCGCCAGCAGCCAAGAACTCATGAACACTGAAGCTTTCTTT.

The table lists this clonotype with many counts. The V and J genes are TRBV7-3 and TRBJ2-3; a weak D match, TRBD2 (6 bases). The CDR3 loop spans 13 amino acids. V was shortened by 8 bases and J by 0 bases, with 9 bases between the two germline ends. The V gene's germline CDR1 is SGHTA and CDR2 FQGTGA. The CDR3 DNA follows: TGTGCCAGCCGGGAGACTAGCACAGATACGCAGTATTTT. It specifies CASRETSTDTQYF. Full variable domain (outside the CDR3, taken from reference TRBV7-3 and TRBJ2-3): GAGVSQTPSNKVTEKGKYVELRCDPISGHTALYWYRQSLGQGPEFLIYFQGTGAADDSGLPNDRFFAVRPEGSVSTLKIQRTERGDSAVYLCASRETSTDTQYFGPGTRLTVL.

V and J are TRBV2 and TRBJ1-4; 9 nucleotides agree with TRBD1. The CDR3 totals 15 residues. Unmatched junction bases numbered 8, after V lost 5 bases and J lost 7 bases. Germline CDR1 and CDR2: SNHLY and FYNNEI. This CDR3 reads CASSPQGAVTEKLFF. For the CDR3, the DNA is TGTGCCAGCAGTCCACAGGGGGCGGTAACTGAAAAACTGTTTTTT. Complete variable domain (other parts from reference TRBV2 and TRBJ1-4): EPEVTQTPSHQVTQMGQEVILRCVPISNHLYFYWYRQILGQKVEFLVSFYNNEISEKSEIFDDQFSVERPDGSNFTLKIRSTKLEDSAMYFCASSPQGAVTEKLFFGSGTQLSVL.

This clonotype was observed many times. This chain joins TRBV4-1 and TRBJ2-3, with D uncertain. CDR3 size: 14 residues. CDR1 MGHRA and CDR2 YSYEKL come from the germline V gene. V lost 0 bases, J lost 4 bases, and 8 bases lay in between. The CDR3 sequence is CASSQDDRADTQYF. CDR3 bases: TGCGCCAGCAGCCAAGATGATAGGGCAGATACGCAGTATTTT.

This clonotype has ten or more counts. This rearrangement joins TRBV6-1 to TRBJ2-5, with a possible D match to TRBD1 (6 bases). The CDR3 totals 15 residues. Per germline, CDR1 MNHNS and CDR2 SASEGT. V gave up 4 bases and J gave up 1 base, with 13 bases separating them. The chain's CDR3 is CASSVTGFGQETQYF. CDR3 nucleotides: TGTGCCAGCAGTGTAACAGGGTTCGGCCAAGAGACCCAGTACTTC.

This clonotype was observed at least ten times. This chain connects TRBV12-3 or TRBV12-4 to TRBJ1-5; no clear D gene. V lost 3 bases and J 2 bases, leaving 8 bases between the germline ends. The CDR3 runs to 14 residues. DNA of the CDR3: TGTGCCAGCAGTTTGTCCCAGGGCAATCAGCCCCAGCATTTT. Translated: CASSLSQGNQPQHF.